The rows below give T cell receptor beta chains drawn from one sample of a study of PD-L1 blockade in urothelial cancer. Repertoires were generated with immunoSEQ multiplex PCR, while TCRdb's copy carries only in-frame clones and drops some. Of roughly 56,000 clones detected, around 84% appear once; the ten largest clones hold roughly 20%. The sample in question was PBMCs, obtained around atezolizumab (anti-PD-L1) treatment. These receptors originate from a man between 60 and 75 years old with urothelial cancer. Each CDR3 is given with its conserved first and last residue. The order of the fields is D gene, V gene, J gene, CDR3 DNA, CDR3 protein. The D gene is left open where the match is weak.

TRBD2	TRBV5-1	TRBJ2-1	TGCGCCAGCAGCTTGGAACTAGCGGTGGTTGCTGAGCAGTTCTTC	CASSLELAVVAEQFF
NA	TRBV30	TRBJ1-1	TGTGCCTGGAGGATAGACACGAACACTGAAGCTTTCTTT	CAWRIDTNTEAFF
NA	TRBV4-3	TRBJ2-7	TGCGCCAGCAGCCAAGAGTTGACAGGAGTCTACGAGCAGTACTTC	CASSQELTGVYEQYF
NA	TRBV19	TRBJ2-5	TGTGCCAGTAGTATAGGAATCAGAAAGGAGACCCAGTACTTC	CASSIGIRKETQYF
NA	TRBV18	TRBJ1-2	TGTGCCAGCTCAGCAGGGACATCCGATGGCTACACCTTC	CASSAGTSDGYTF
NA	TRBV2	TRBJ2-7	TGTGCCAGCAGTGCGGTGGCAGGGCTAAACGAGCAGTACTTC	CASSAVAGLNEQYF
TRBD1	TRBV5-1	TRBJ2-3	TGCGCCAGCAGCCCCGGGACAGATAGCACAGATACGCAGTATTTT	CASSPGTDSTDTQYF
NA	TRBV10-3	TRBJ2-5	TGTGCCATCAGAGATAGCGGATCGGGTGAGACCCAGTACTTC	CAIRDSGSGETQYF
TRBD1	TRBV27	TRBJ1-2	TGTGCCAGCGGGAAGACAGGGGGCTTTGGCTACACCTTC	CASGKTGGFGYTF
TRBD1	TRBV5-6	TRBJ1-4	TGTGCCAGCAGCTTAGACAGGGGGGTAACTAATGAAAAACTGTTTTTT	CASSLDRGVTNEKLFF
TRBD1	TRBV7-2	TRBJ1-6	TGTGCCAGCAGCAGGACCGGGACAGCCTATAATTCACCCCTCCACTTT	CASSRTGTAYNSPLHF
TRBD1	TRBV6-1	TRBJ2-7	TGTGCCAGCAGTGAAGTCGGACAGGATTACGAGCAGTACTTC	CASSEVGQDYEQYF
NA	TRBV5-4	TRBJ1-4	TGTGCCAGCAGCTTGTCGGGCAGGGGTAATGAAAAACTGTTTTTT	CASSLSGRGNEKLFF
TRBD1	TRBV5-6	TRBJ1-6	TGTGCCAGCAGCCCCCGGGACAGGGCATTGGGTAATTCACCCCTCCACTTT	CASSPRDRALGNSPLHF
TRBD1	TRBV19	TRBJ2-3	TGTGCCAGTAGCGGACAGGGTCTGGGAGATACGCAGTATTTT	CASSGQGLGDTQYF
NA	TRBV5-1	TRBJ2-7	TGCGCCAGCAGCTCAAAAGGGGTCGAGCAGTACTTC	CASSSKGVEQYF